A selection of T cell receptor beta chains follows, all from one sample in a study of T-cell memory formation after mild COVID-19. TCRdb recomputed calls from the 5' RACE reads with MiXCR, one row per CDR3 protein. The sample carries 550,000 to 600,000 distinct CDR3 sequences, 15% to 20% recorded once. The sequenced sample consisted of PBMCs or a T cell subset sorted from them (not recorded which). The receptor source for this set is an adult woman who had mild COVID-19 (a few samples of this study predate the infection). Cell type and time point are not known. Both conserved end residues are part of each CDR3. A D gene is named only where the DNA matches it firmly. A row's size may be missing; if present it is once, few, many or a size class.

>NA|TRBV20-1|NA|TRBJ1-1
CSARQDLNTEAFF
TGCAGTGCTAGACAGGACCTGAACACTGAAGCTTTCTTT
>TRBD2|TRBV5-1|few|TRBJ2-1
CASSPLGGWVYNEQFF
TGCGCCAGCAGCCCCCTGGGAGGGTGGGTTTACAATGAGCAGTTCTTC
>TRBD2|TRBV6-5|NA|TRBJ2-3
CASRRAGATDTQYF
TGTGCCAGCAGAAGAGCGGGAGCAACAGATACGCAGTATTTT
>TRBD2|TRBV7-2|few|TRBJ2-3
CASSRIGLAGGDTQYF
TGTGCCAGCAGCCGCATCGGACTAGCGGGGGGAGATACGCAGTATTTT
>NA|TRBV27|few|TRBJ2-5
CASKRTPGQETQYF
TGTGCCAGCAAGCGCACCCCAGGTCAAGAGACCCAGTACTTC
>NA|TRBV7-3|many|TRBJ1-6
CASSFSGALNSPLHF
TGTGCCAGCAGCTTCTCAGGGGCCCTTAATTCACCCCTCCACTTT
>NA|TRBV6-2/TRBV6-3|few|TRBJ2-7
CASSSRHLFSYEQYF
TGTGCCAGCAGTTCCCGACACCTCTTCTCCTACGAGCAGTACTTC
>NA|TRBV6-5|NA|TRBJ2-3
CASGYYPGWQYF
TGTGCCAGCGGGTACTACCCGGGTTGGCAGTATTTT
>NA|TRBV12-3/TRBV12-4|few|TRBJ2-7
CASGAGQMYEQYF
TGTGCCAGCGGCGCGGGACAAATGTACGAGCAGTACTTC
>NA|TRBV12-3/TRBV12-4|few|TRBJ1-1
CASSPTRGNTEAFF
TGTGCCAGCAGCCCGACGCGGGGGAACACTGAAGCTTTCTTT
>NA|TRBV24-1|once|TRBJ2-1
CATSDDTGRDNEQFF
TGTGCCACCAGTGACGATACCGGACGGGACAATGAGCAGTTCTTC
>NA|TRBV11-2|few|TRBJ2-1
CASSAYGNEQFF
TGTGCCAGCAGCGCTTACGGGAATGAGCAGTTCTTC
>NA|TRBV29-1|NA|TRBJ2-7
CSVEYGDEQYF
TGCAGCGTTGAATACGGGGACGAGCAGTACTTC
>NA|TRBV30|NA|TRBJ1-2
CAWTPGAGFGGYTF
TGTGCCTGGACGCCCGGGGCCGGGTTCGGTGGCTACACCTTC
>NA|TRBV20-1|NA|TRBJ2-1
CSAPHPRGITYNEQFF
TGCAGTGCCCCACACCCGAGGGGCATCACCTACAATGAGCAGTTCTTC
>NA|TRBV12-3/TRBV12-4|few|TRBJ2-2
CASTKGNYGNTGELFF
TGTGCCAGCACCAAGGGAAATTATGGGAACACCGGGGAGCTGTTTTTT
>NA|TRBV25-1|NA|TRBJ1-2
CASSEYSAVSYTF
TGTGCCAGCAGTGAATATTCGGCGGTCAGCTACACCTTC
>TRBD2|TRBV6-1|NA|TRBJ2-1
CASSVNPRTSGGGGQFF
TGTGCCAGCAGTGTAAACCCACGGACTAGCGGTGGTGGGGGGCAGTTCTTC
>NA|TRBV29-1|few|TRBJ2-1
CSYSGRSYNEQFF
TGCAGCTATAGCGGAAGATCCTACAATGAGCAGTTCTTC
>NA|TRBV20-1|NA|TRBJ2-4
CSARFVDGNIQYF
TGCAGTGCTCGGTTCGTTGACGGAAACATTCAGTACTTC
>NA|TRBV7-9|few|TRBJ2-1
CASRPPSNEQFF
TGTGCCAGCAGACCTCCTAGCAATGAGCAGTTCTTC
>NA|TRBV29-1|NA|TRBJ2-3
CSVGIGSGGADTQYF
TGCAGCGTGGGGATCGGGTCAGGAGGCGCAGATACGCAGTATTTT
>TRBD2|TRBV9|NA|TRBJ2-7
CASSAGLASEQYF
TGTGCCAGCAGCGCCGGACTAGCCTCCGAGCAGTACTTC
>TRBD2|TRBV5-1|NA|TRBJ2-3
CASSLEGLGADTQYF
TGCGCCAGCAGCTTGGAGGGACTAGGGGCCGATACGCAGTATTTT
>NA|TRBV29-1|NA|TRBJ2-7
CSGGYEQYF
TGCAGCGGGGGCTACGAGCAGTACTTC
>TRBD2|TRBV5-6|few|TRBJ2-1
CASSLSGRRFF
TGTGCCAGCAGCTTGAGCGGGAGGCGGTTCTTC
>NA|TRBV5-1|few|TRBJ2-5
CASSLDRRTSPGETQYF
TGCGCCAGCAGCTTGGACAGACGGACCAGCCCGGGGGAGACCCAGTACTTC
>TRBD1|TRBV5-1|NA|TRBJ1-6
CASSLSPQGNNSPLHF
TGCGCCAGCAGCTTGTCCCCACAGGGGAACAATTCACCCCTCCACTTT
>NA|TRBV7-9|NA|TRBJ2-1
CASSFHLDNEQFF
TGTGCCAGCAGCTTCCACTTGGACAATGAGCAGTTCTTC
>TRBD2|TRBV6-2/TRBV6-3|NA|TRBJ2-5
CASSYGSVSGRANTQYF
TGTGCCAGCAGTTACGGTTCGGTGAGCGGGAGGGCCAACACCCAGTACTTC
>NA|TRBV7-3|few|TRBJ2-7
CASSLTSGYTYEQYF
TGTGCCAGCAGCTTAACTAGCGGCTACACCTACGAGCAGTACTTC
>NA|TRBV12-3/TRBV12-4|few|TRBJ2-2
CASSLVQPGANTGELFF
TGTGCCAGCAGTTTAGTTCAACCGGGAGCTAACACCGGGGAGCTGTTTTTT
>TRBD1|TRBV7-2|NA|TRBJ1-6
CASSPLGGSSPLHF
TGTGCCAGCAGCCCCTTAGGGGGCAGTTCACCCCTCCACTTT
>NA|TRBV19|few|TRBJ2-7
CASSPPGSTRDEQYF
TGTGCCAGTAGTCCCCCGGGATCGACGAGGGACGAGCAGTACTTC
>TRBD1|TRBV6-5|few|TRBJ2-4
CASSAGQGKNIQYF
TGTGCCAGCAGCGCCGGACAGGGGAAAAACATTCAGTACTTC
>TRBD1|TRBV12-3/TRBV12-4|few|TRBJ1-2
CASRASGQGSYGYTF
TGTGCCAGCAGGGCGTCGGGACAGGGAAGCTATGGCTACACCTTC
>TRBD2|TRBV6-6|few|TRBJ2-2
CASSWASSGTTGELFF
TGTGCCAGCAGTTGGGCTTCCAGCGGGACCACCGGGGAGCTGTTTTTT
>NA|TRBV2|NA|TRBJ2-2
CASSVGSPGSGELFF
TGTGCCAGCAGTGTAGGATCCCCTGGGAGCGGGGAGCTGTTTTTT
>NA|TRBV12-5|few|TRBJ2-3
CASGLVLAERADTQYF
TGTGCTAGTGGTTTGGTTTTAGCGGAGAGGGCAGATACGCAGTATTTT
>NA|TRBV2|few|TRBJ1-4
CASSESSYIGNEKLFF
TGTGCCAGCAGTGAGTCATCCTACATTGGTAATGAAAAACTGTTTTTT
>NA|TRBV12-3/TRBV12-4|NA|TRBJ2-1
CASSFQTHGGQFF
TGTGCCAGCAGCTTCCAAACACATGGGGGGCAGTTCTTC
>NA|TRBV5-1|few|TRBJ2-1
CASSLAGGLTDEQFF
TGCGCCAGCAGCTTGGCGGGGGGCCTTACTGATGAGCAGTTCTTC
>TRBD1|TRBV12-5|few|TRBJ1-2
CASGPPMGTGGGYGYTF
TGTGCTAGTGGCCCTCCAATGGGGACAGGGGGAGGCTATGGCTACACCTTC
>NA|TRBV30|few|TRBJ2-1
CAWSVREGIGEQFF
TGTGCCTGGAGTGTACGCGAGGGGATTGGCGAGCAGTTCTTC
>NA|TRBV4-1|NA|TRBJ2-3
CASSQVSYTDTQYF
TGCGCCAGCAGCCAAGTCAGTTACACAGATACGCAGTATTTT